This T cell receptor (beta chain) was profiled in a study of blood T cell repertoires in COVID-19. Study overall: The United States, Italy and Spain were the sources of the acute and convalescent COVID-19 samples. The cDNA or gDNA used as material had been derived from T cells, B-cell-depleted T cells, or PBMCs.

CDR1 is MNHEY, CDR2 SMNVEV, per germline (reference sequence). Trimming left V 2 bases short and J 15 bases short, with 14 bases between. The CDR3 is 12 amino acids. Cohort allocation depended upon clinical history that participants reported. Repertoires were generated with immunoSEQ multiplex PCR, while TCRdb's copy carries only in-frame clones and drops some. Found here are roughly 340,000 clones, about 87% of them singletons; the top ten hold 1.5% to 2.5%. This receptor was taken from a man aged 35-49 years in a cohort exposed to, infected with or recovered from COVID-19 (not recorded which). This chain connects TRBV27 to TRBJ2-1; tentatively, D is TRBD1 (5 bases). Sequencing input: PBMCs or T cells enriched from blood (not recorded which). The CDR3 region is CASSLTGGLVFF. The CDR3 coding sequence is TGTGCCAGCAGTTTAACAGGCGGTTTAGTGTTCTTC.